This entry lists 20 T cell receptor beta chains sequenced from one sample in a study of response to subunit inactivated influenza vaccine. TCRdb reanalysed the RT-PCR reads using MiXCR and keeps one entry per CDR3 protein. The sample holds approximately 700,000 distinct CDR3 sequences, 11% to 15% seen once. The sample was PBMCs from blood, taken 14 to 15 days before vaccination. The receptors originated from a man aged 50 or older who received an inactivated influenza vaccine.

The chain is built from TRBV5-1 and TRBJ1-6; TRBD1 matches 9 bases. V was clipped by 4 bases and J by 6 bases; unmatched bases: 5. This CDR3 comprises 15 residues. From germline, CDR1 is SGHRS and CDR2 YFSETQ. The CDR3 loop is CASSPRTGVNSPLHF. The CDR3 DNA reads as TGCGCCAGCAGCCCCCGGACAGGGGTTAATTCACCCCTCCACTTT.

This clonotype has a single count. The chain joins TRBV6-1 to TRBJ2-7, with a possible D match to TRBD2 (6 bases). CDR1 and CDR2 (germline): MNHNS, SASEGT. The CDR3 runs to 14 residues. With 2 bases removed from V and 7 bases from J, the gap between germline ends came to 15 bases. CDR3 coding DNA: TGTGCCAGCAGTGAAACATCCTACGGGGGAGAGCAGTACTTC. Its translation: CASSETSYGGEQYF.

CDR3 bases: TGTGCCAGCAGCTTCAGTGACAGACGCTCTGGGGCCAACGTCCTGACTTTC. Translation gives CASSFSDRRSGANVLTF. The chain combines TRBV7-9 with TRBJ2-6, with D perhaps matching TRBD1 (5 bases). Germline V lookup: CDR1 SEHNR, CDR2 FQNEAQ (reference sequence). The CDR3 extends over 17 amino acids. V gave up 3 bases and J gave up 0 bases, with 12 bases separating them. The whole variable domain, filled in from reference TRBV7-9 and TRBJ2-6, reads DTGVSQNPRHKITKRGQNVTFRCDPISEHNRLYWYRQTLGQGPEFLTYFQNEAQLEKSRLLSDRFSAERPKGSFSTLEIQRTEQGDSAMYLCASSFSDRRSGANVLTFGAGSRLTVL.

The chain employs TRBV12-3 or TRBV12-4 and TRBJ1-6; D is unresolved. Trimming stripped 5 bases from V and 9 bases from J, with 14 bases between. The CDR3 contains 14 residues. CDR3 DNA sequence: TGTGCCAGCAGTCAGATAGGACGGGGTTCACCCCTCCACTTT. It specifies CASSQIGRGSPLHF.

This chain uses TRBV12-3 or TRBV12-4 with TRBJ2-7; no clear D gene. The CDR3 runs 11 residues. The V and J ends lost 6 bases and 5 bases respectively, with 8 bases between them. CDR3 sequence (DNA): TGTGCCAGCAGCTCCAGGAACGAGCAGTACTTC. This encodes CASSSRNEQYF.

In its sample, this clonotype was seen a few times. This rearrangement joins TRBV20-1 to TRBJ2-7; weak D call: TRBD2 (5 bases). The CDR3 is 12 amino acids. The V gene lost 4 bases and the J gene lost 3 bases, with 10 bases spanning the gap. Germline loops: CDR1 DFQATT, CDR2 SNEGSKA (reference sequence). The CDR3 spells CSAKRDFYEQYF. As DNA, the CDR3 is TGCAGTGCTAAGAGGGATTTCTACGAGCAGTACTTC.

The DNA of the CDR3 is TGCAGCGTTGGGGGACAGGGGGCCCGGACCTACGAGCAGTACTTC. Translated, it gives CSVGGQGARTYEQYF. V is TRBV29-1 and J is TRBJ2-7; 12 bases are a match to TRBD1. The CDR3 loop spans 15 amino acids. Trimming removed 4 bases from V and 2 bases from J; junction bases left unmatched: 6. In germline, CDR1 is SQVTM, CDR2 ANQGSEA.

The chain recombines TRBV30 with TRBJ1-1, with D perhaps TRBD1 (6 bases). The length of the CDR3 is 13 residues. Trimming removed 4 bases from V and 0 bases from J, with 9 bases in between. CDR1 is GTSNPN, CDR2 SVGIG, per germline (reference sequence). CDR3 residues: CAWTGQMNTEAFF. Written as DNA, the CDR3 is TGTGCCTGGACGGGACAAATGAACACTGAAGCTTTCTTT.

This clonotype was seen once. The J gene is TRBJ2-1, the V gene TRBV20-1, with 8 bases identical to TRBD1. The CDR3 is 16 amino acids. Germline CDR1 and CDR2: DFQATT and SNEGSKA (reference sequence). The CDR3 region has the DNA TGCTGCGCTAGAGAGACCAGGGGGCGAATTTTTGGTGAGCAGTTCTTC. Its protein is CCARETRGRIFGEQFF.

This chain connects TRBV5-1 to TRBJ2-2, with 7 bases that match TRBD1. The CDR3 has 15 amino acids. Germline V gene data show CDR1 as SGHRS and CDR2 as YFSETQ. With V trimmed by 3 bases and J by 1 base, 3 bases remained unmatched. Written as DNA, the CDR3 is TGCGCCAGCAGCTGGGACAGACAGAACACCGGGGAGCTGTTTTTT. Translation: CASSWDRQNTGELFF. Combining the CDR3 with reference TRBV5-1 and TRBJ2-2 gives the whole variable domain KAGVTQTPRYLIKTRGQQVTLSCSPISGHRSVSWYQQTPGQGLQFLFEYFSETQRNKGNFPGRFSGRQFSNSRSEMNVSTLELGDSALYLCASSWDRQNTGELFFGEGSRLTVL.

The V gene is TRBV6-5, the J gene TRBJ2-3; TRBD1 aligns across 10 bases. J was trimmed by 2 bases and V by 0 bases; bases with no gene match: 2. CDR1 is MNHEY and CDR2 is SVGAGI in the germline V gene. The CDR3 runs 16 residues. The CDR3 loop reads CASSYSGTGDTDTQYF. The CDR3 DNA sequence: TGTGCCAGCAGTTACTCCGGGACAGGGGACACAGATACGCAGTATTTT.

In the case of this clonotype: One end of the junction fails to match germline, which may point to a read error. This chain uses TRBV3-1 with TRBJ2-1; 10 bases match TRBD2. Germline V gene sequence: CDR1 LGHDT, CDR2 YNNKEL (reference sequence). The CDR3 spans 12 residues. The CDR3 bases are TGTGCCAGCAGCCCCCGGACTAGCGGCAGTGTCTTC. It encodes CASSPRTSGSVF.

This clonotype was detected a few times. This chain joins TRBV7-9 and TRBJ2-3; D is unresolved. Per the germline V gene, CDR1 is SEHNR and CDR2 is FQNEAQ (reference sequence). V shed 3 bases and J shed 4 bases, with 11 bases lying between them. This CDR3 has 14 amino acids. The CDR3: CASSFLYKPDTQYF. CDR3 DNA sequence: TGTGCCAGCAGCTTTTTATATAAGCCAGATACGCAGTATTTT.

This clonotype was found many times. The V and J genes are TRBV20-1 and TRBJ1-2; D is perhaps TRBD1 (5 bases). This CDR3 has 13 amino acids. Trimming pared 2 bases from V and 8 bases from J, leaving 15 bases between. CDR1 is DFQATT and CDR2 is SNEGSKA in the germline V gene (reference sequence). The DNA of the CDR3 is TGCAGTGCTAGAAATTTGGGGCAGGACGGCTACACCTTC. Translated, it gives CSARNLGQDGYTF.

This clonotype was seen a few times. This sequence joins TRBV20-1 and TRBJ2-6, with 8 bases that match TRBD2. The CDR3 runs to 18 residues. With V trimmed by 6 bases and J by 0 bases, 13 bases remained unmatched. Germline CDR1 and CDR2: DFQATT and SNEGSKA (reference sequence). CDR3 sequence (DNA): TGCAGTGCAATTCCGGGACTAGAAAATTTCTCTGGGGCCAACGTCCTGACTTTC. Amino acids: CSAIPGLENFSGANVLTF.

This clonotype has a handful of counts. This chain connects TRBV7-2 to TRBJ2-7; D is possibly TRBD1 (6 bases). The CDR3 totals 16 residues. Trimming pared 5 bases from V and 0 bases from J, leaving 17 bases between. Germline values: CDR1 SGHTA, CDR2 FQGNSA. The chain's CDR3 is CASSVSGVPLSYEQYF. The DNA of the CDR3 is TGTGCCAGCAGCGTATCAGGGGTCCCCCTCTCCTACGAGCAGTACTTC.

Only a few counts were recorded for this clonotype. The chain is built from TRBV12-3 or TRBV12-4 and TRBJ2-1; D gene uncertain. Trimming removed 2 bases at V and 13 bases at J, with 6 bases between. The CDR3 runs 10 residues. The DNA of the CDR3 is TGTGCCAGCAGTTTAAGCGTACAGTTCTTC. Its translation is CASSLSVQFF.

V is TRBV7-2 and J is TRBJ1-2; the D is unclear. Germline CDR1 SGHTA, CDR2 FQGNSA. The CDR3 totals 15 residues. Trimming took off 1 base at V and 4 bases at J, with 13 bases between the two ends. The CDR3, as DNA: TGTGCCAGCAGCTTAGTTGGTTCCGGCGGCTATGGCTACACCTTC. Its protein product is CASSLVGSGGYGYTF.

This chain's CDR3 is CASIRRGGNYEQYF. CDR3 DNA: TGTGCCAGCATCCGCAGGGGCGGAAACTACGAGCAGTACTTC. The chain couples TRBV5-6 to TRBJ2-7, with D tentatively TRBD1 (6 bases). V dropped 6 bases and J dropped 3 bases, with 16 bases sitting between them. In germline, CDR1 is SGHDT, CDR2 YYEEEE. The CDR3 spans 14 residues.

This clonotype was seen ten or more times. The CDR3 loop reads CASSSPSGVSTDTQYF. The CDR3 region has the DNA TGTGCCAGCAGCTCTCCTAGCGGGGTTAGCACAGATACGCAGTATTTT. V usage is TRBV7-8 and J usage is TRBJ2-3, with 9 positions matching TRBD2. Trimming removed 4 bases from V and 0 bases from J; junction bases left unmatched: 5. Per germline, CDR1 SGHVS and CDR2 FQNEAQ. This CDR3 spans 16 amino acids.